The 15 T cell receptor beta chains below come from one sample, sequenced in a study of T cell repertoires in cytomegalovirus infection. One entry per CDR3 protein results from TCRdb running MiXCR on the reads. Among some 6,100 distinct CDR3 sequences listed, approximately 53% were seen once. Antigen specificity for these receptors is unknown. The sample taken for sequencing was PBMCs, sequenced either directly or after in vitro stimulation (not recorded which). These receptors originate from a human donor in good health (CMV status not recorded). Some clones in this sample may be carry-over from other donors' samples.

The CDR3 nucleotides are TGTGCCAGTAGTATAGGAGGTGGCACAGATACGCAGTATTTT. It translates to CASSIGGGTDTQYF. This rearrangement joins TRBV19 to TRBJ2-3; no clear D gene. This CDR3 has 14 residues. Germline CDR1 reads LNHDA; CDR2 reads SQIVND (reference sequence). V lost 1 base and J 1 base, leaving 6 bases between the germline ends.

V is TRBV14 and J is TRBJ2-5; 14 bases fit TRBD2. Germline V lookup: CDR1 SGHDN, CDR2 FVKESK. V dropped 6 bases and J dropped 4; count of bases not matched to a gene: 4. The CDR3 is 15 amino acids. CDR3 in DNA: TGTGCCAGCAGAGGGACTAGCGGGGGTCGAGAGACCCAGTACTTC. Its translation: CASRGTSGGRETQYF.

A word on this clonotype: One junction end disagrees with the germline gene, perhaps due to a read error. The V call is TRBV7-8, the J call TRBJ2-3; D is undetermined. Germline loops: CDR1 SGHVS, CDR2 FQNEAQ. This CDR3 is 13 amino acids long. CDR3 nucleotides: TGTGCCAGCAGCCCCCTTTCCACATATACGCAGTATTTT. It translates to CASSPLSTYTQYF.

With regard to this clonotype: A junction boundary mismatches the germline segment, possibly from a read error. The V gene is TRBV10-2, the J gene TRBJ2-7; 9 nucleotides match TRBD1. Germline V gives CDR1 WSHSY, CDR2 SAAADI. The CDR3 loop spans 16 amino acids. The CDR3 sequence is CASSESGGTGTYEPSF. The CDR3 DNA sequence: TGCGCCAGCAGTGAGTCCGGGGGGACAGGGACCTACGAGCCGTCCTTC.

The chain recombines TRBV7-8 with TRBJ2-7; a possible D gene is TRBD1 (6 bases). V was clipped by 11 bases and J by 13 bases, with 30 bases between them. Germline V gene data show CDR1 as SGHVS and CDR2 as FQNEAQ. The CDR3 length is 14 residues. The CDR3 DNA is TGTGCCTGGAGCTGGGACACCCCTGGGGACGAGCCATACTTC. Amino acids: CAWSWDTPGDEPYF.

In the case of this clonotype: No conserved phenylalanine or tryptophan ends this CDR3, so it is likely a read error. The gene calls are TRBV28 and TRBJ1-5; D gene ambiguous. The CDR3 consists of 15 residues. The germline gives CDR1 MDHEN, CDR2 SYDVKM. The CDR3 DNA reads as TGTGCCATCAGTACGACACTCTATAGCAATCAGCCCCAGCATTGT. Translation: CAISTTLYSNQPQHC.

The chain employs TRBV7-2 and TRBJ2-5; tentative D call: TRBD2 (5 bases). The CDR3 sequence is 19 residues long. Looked up from germline, CDR1 is SGHTA and CDR2 is FQGNSA. The V end lost 2 bases, the J end lost 6 bases, and 28 bases lay between the germline ends. The CDR3 region is CASSLRGARGRPEVKTQYF. CDR3 bases: TGTGCCAGCAGCTTAAGAGGAGCTCGAGGGAGACCCGAAGTGAAGACCCAGTACTTC.

This clonotype turned up a few times. The chain's CDR3 is CASSLDRFSYTF. DNA of the CDR3: TGTGCCAGCAGCTTGGACAGGTTTAGCTACACCTTC. The rearrangement joins TRBV7-2 to TRBJ1-2, with 7 nucleotides matching TRBD1. The V gene end was trimmed by 3 bases and the J gene end by 9 bases; junction bases not matched to a gene: 4. CDR3 length: 12 amino acids. Per germline, CDR1 SGHTA and CDR2 FQGNSA.

As for this clonotype: One junction end disagrees with the germline gene, perhaps due to a read error. The chain uses TRBV7-8 and TRBJ2-7; D possibly corresponds to TRBD1 (6 bases). Germline CDR1 reads SGHVS; CDR2 reads FQNEAQ. This CDR3 is built from 14 residues. CDR3: CASRWDTPGYEQCF. As DNA, the CDR3 is TGTGCCAGCAGATGGGACACCCCTGGCTACGAGCAGTGCTTC. The entire variable domain, with the rest obtained from reference TRBV7-8 and TRBJ2-7, is as follows: GAGVSQSPRYKVAKRGQDVALRCDPISGHVSLFWYQQALGQGPEFLTYFQNEAQLDKSGLPSDRFFAERPEGSVSTLKIQRTQQEDSAVYLCASRWDTPGYEQCFGPGTRLTVT.

The chain combines TRBV20-1 with TRBJ1-5; 9 bases align to TRBD1. The CDR3 runs 12 residues. Germline CDR1 and CDR2: DFQATT and SNEGSKA (reference sequence). Trimming at V came to 6 bases and at J to 6 bases, leaving 3 bases not matched to a gene. The CDR3 DNA follows: TGCAGTGCCATGGACAGGGGTCAGCCCCAGCATTTT. It is translated as CSAMDRGQPQHF.

The V and J genes are TRBV7-8 and TRBJ1-2, with D perhaps TRBD1 (5 bases). Germline loops: CDR1 SGHVS, CDR2 FQNEAQ. V lost 1 base to trimming and J lost 10 bases, with 13 bases between them. This CDR3 spans 13 amino acids. Here the CDR3 DNA reads TGTGCCAGCAGCTTAGGACAGCGAGAGTTCTACACCTTC. Amino acid sequence: CASSLGQREFYTF.

CDR3 amino acids: CSARDLKAGGNQPQHF. In DNA form, the CDR3 reads TGCAGTGCTAGAGATCTGAAGGCAGGGGGCAATCAGCCCCAGCATTTT. The chain has TRBV20-1 and TRBJ1-5; TRBD1 is a possible D gene (6 bases). The germline V gene has CDR1 DFQATT and CDR2 SNEGSKA (reference sequence). The CDR3 consists of 16 residues. V lost 0 bases and J lost 2, with 14 bases in between.

The chain carries TRBV6-5 and TRBJ1-5, with D perhaps matching TRBD1 (5 bases). There are 14 residues in the CDR3. Trimming stripped 11 bases from V and 6 bases from J, with 20 bases between. Per germline, CDR1 MNHEY and CDR2 SVGAGI. The CDR3 nucleotides read TGTGCCCGAAGCATGCGACAGAAGATTCAGCCCCAGCATTTT. Translating gives CARSMRQKIQPQHF.

This clonotype was counted only a few times. This could be a read error, since a much larger clone is one nucleotide away. This chain joins TRBV7-8 and TRBJ2-7; D possibly corresponds to TRBD1 (5 bases). The V end was cut by 5 bases, the J end by 3 bases, with 14 bases between. Germline V gives CDR1 SGHVS, CDR2 FQNEAQ. This CDR3 is 14 amino acids long. The CDR3 region is CASSVDTPVYEQYF. The CDR3 region has the DNA TGTGCCAGCAGCGTGGACACCCCTGTCTACGAGCAGTACTTC.

Of note for this clonotype: This may stem from a read error, because a much larger clone lies one nucleotide away. The gene calls are TRBV7-2 and TRBJ2-7; weak D call: TRBD1 (6 bases). Germline V gene data show CDR1 as SGHTA and CDR2 as FQGNSA. CDR3 length: 14 amino acids. The CDR3 region is CASRWDTPCYEKYF. The CDR3, as DNA: TGTGCCAGCAGATGGGACACCCCTTGCTACGAGAAGTACTTC.